This TCR beta chain was identified during a study of shared clonotypes between healthy human individuals. Germline CDR1 reads SGHNT; CDR2 reads YENEEA. The CDR3 covers 11 residues. Losses at the gene ends were 4 bases for V and 11 bases for J; bases not matched to a gene: 3. The data were produced by immunoSEQ multiplex PCR, yet TCRdb's version contains in-frame clones alone and is incomplete. The top ten hold under 0.8% of the sample, which has about 1.1 million clones, about 84% seen once. CD4+ cell separation produced CD45RA+ naive and CD45RA-negative memory subsets. A word on this clone: Its antigen is undetermined.

Whole-study findings and limits: Generally, naive subsets (rather than memory subsets) showed larger estimated richness. For sorted subsets, rarefaction showed incomplete sequencing despite large depth.

The sample taken for sequencing was memory CD4+ T cells from PBMCs. Stated subset: CD45RA-negative fraction. The chain has TRBV11-3 and TRBJ2-5, with 8 bases aligning to TRBD1. This clonotype was sampled from a man aged 18 to 35 in good health. Some clones in this sample may be carry-over from other donors' samples. The CDR3 bases are TGTGCCAGCAGCTGGGGACAGGCACAGTACTTC. It is translated as CASSWGQAQYF. Full variable domain (rest looked up from reference TRBV11-3 and TRBJ2-5): EAGVVQSPRYKIIEKKQPVAFWCNPISGHNTLYWYLQNLGQGPELLIRYENEEAVDDSQLPKDRFSAERLKGVDSTLKIQPAELGDSAVYLCASSWGQAQYFGPGTRLLVL.